This entry features one TCR beta chain sequence. The antigen is not known. The data are from a study of OX40 agonist ivuxolimab in advanced cancers. Study-level background: Prior therapy, whether anti-PD-1, anti-PD-L1 or anti-CTLA-4, was allowed, and roughly 40% had some.

Study-wide findings and caveats: Averaged across samples, CD8+ T cells carried more expanded clones than CD4+ did.

The table came from immunoSEQ multiplex PCR; TCRdb's copy has only in-frame clones and leaves some out. The sample holds 96,000 or so clones, 70% to 85% seen once. Deletions cut 1 base from V and 0 bases from J, with 17 bases between. CDR3 size: 18 residues. The chain employs TRBV23-1 and TRBJ2-3; no firm D call. TRBV23-1 is an open reading frame whose function is uncertain. The input for sequencing was CD4+ or CD8+ T cells sorted from blood, taken in a trial of the OX40 agonist ivuxolimab. The TCR sequence derives from an adult with an advanced solid tumor such as melanoma, head and neck, liver or kidney cancer. The CDR3 DNA sequence: TGCGCCAGCAGTCAATTTGAGGATTCCGTAGCTAGCACAGATACGCAGTATTTT. It yields the protein CASSQFEDSVASTDTQYF.